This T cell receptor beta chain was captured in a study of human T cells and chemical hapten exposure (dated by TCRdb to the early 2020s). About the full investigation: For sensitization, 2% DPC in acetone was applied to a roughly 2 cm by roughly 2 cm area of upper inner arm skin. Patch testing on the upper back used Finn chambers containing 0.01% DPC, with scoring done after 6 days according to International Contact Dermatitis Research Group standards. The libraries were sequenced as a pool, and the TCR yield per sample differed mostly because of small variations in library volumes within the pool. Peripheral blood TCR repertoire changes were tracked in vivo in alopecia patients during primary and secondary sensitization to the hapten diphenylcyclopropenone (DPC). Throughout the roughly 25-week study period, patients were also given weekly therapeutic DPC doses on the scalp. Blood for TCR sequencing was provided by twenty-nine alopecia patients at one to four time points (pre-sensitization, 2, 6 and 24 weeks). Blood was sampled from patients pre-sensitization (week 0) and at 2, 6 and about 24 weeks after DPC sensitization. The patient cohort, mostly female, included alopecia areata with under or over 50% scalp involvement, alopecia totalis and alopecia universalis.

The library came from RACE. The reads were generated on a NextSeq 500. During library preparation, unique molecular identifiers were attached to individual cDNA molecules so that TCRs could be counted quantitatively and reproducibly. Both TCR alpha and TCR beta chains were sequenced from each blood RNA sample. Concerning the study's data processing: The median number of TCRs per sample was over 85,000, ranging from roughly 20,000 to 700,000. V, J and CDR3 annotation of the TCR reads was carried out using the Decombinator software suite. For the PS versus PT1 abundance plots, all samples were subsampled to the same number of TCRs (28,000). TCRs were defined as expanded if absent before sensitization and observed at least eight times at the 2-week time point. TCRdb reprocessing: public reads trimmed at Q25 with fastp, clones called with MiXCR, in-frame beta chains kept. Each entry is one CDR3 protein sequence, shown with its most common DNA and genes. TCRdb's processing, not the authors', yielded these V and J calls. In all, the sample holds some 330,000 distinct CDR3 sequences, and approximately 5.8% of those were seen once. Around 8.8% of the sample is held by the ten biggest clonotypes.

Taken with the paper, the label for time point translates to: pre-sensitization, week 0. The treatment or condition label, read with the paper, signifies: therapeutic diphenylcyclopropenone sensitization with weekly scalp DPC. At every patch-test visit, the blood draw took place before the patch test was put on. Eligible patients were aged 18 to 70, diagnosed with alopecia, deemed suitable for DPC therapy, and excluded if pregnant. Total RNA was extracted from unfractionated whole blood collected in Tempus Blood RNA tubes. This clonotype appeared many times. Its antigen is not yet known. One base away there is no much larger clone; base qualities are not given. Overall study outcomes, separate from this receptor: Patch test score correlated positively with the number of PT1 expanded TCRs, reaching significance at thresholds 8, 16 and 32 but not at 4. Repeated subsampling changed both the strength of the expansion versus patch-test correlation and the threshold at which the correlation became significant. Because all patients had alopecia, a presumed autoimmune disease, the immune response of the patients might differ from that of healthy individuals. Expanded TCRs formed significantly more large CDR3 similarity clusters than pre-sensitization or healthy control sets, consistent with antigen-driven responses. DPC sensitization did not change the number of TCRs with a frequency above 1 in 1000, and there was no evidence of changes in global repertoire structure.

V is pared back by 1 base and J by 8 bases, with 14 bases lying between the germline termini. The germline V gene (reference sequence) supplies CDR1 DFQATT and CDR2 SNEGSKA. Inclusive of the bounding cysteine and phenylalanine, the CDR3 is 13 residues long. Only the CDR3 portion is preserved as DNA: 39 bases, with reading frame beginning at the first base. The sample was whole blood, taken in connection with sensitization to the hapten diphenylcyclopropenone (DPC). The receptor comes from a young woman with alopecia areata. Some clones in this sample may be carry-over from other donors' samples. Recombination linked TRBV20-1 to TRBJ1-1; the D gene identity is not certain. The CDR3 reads CSARVPVVREAFF. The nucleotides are TGCAGTGCTAGAGTCCCGGTTGTCAGGGAAGCTTTCTTT.